This T cell receptor beta chain was sequenced in a study of neoadjuvant nivolumab and ipilimumab in lung cancer. Across the whole study: The combination arm added day-1 ipilimumab 1 mg/kg to nivolumab 3 mg/kg on days 1, 15, 29.

Clones were read by immunoSEQ multiplex PCR, and TCRdb kept only the in-frame ones, dropping some. Among roughly 7,400 clones listed, less than 85% were seen once. The V and J ends lost 1 base and 8 bases respectively, with 10 bases between them. CDR1 is SGHNT, CDR2 YYREEE, per germline (reference sequence). The CDR3 has 13 amino acids. This clone was found once. The source of this sequence is an adult with non-small cell lung cancer. Sequenced material: tumor tissue, taken after neoadjuvant nivolumab, alone or with ipilimumab, at or shortly before surgery. The chain is built from TRBV5-4 and TRBJ2-1; D gene unclear. The CDR3 DNA follows: TGTGCCAGCAGCTTGACACCCTCGGATGAGCAGTTCTTC. Translated: CASSLTPSDEQFF.